The clone carrying this T cell receptor (beta chain) registers large by frequency. The antigen is unknown. Making the TCR beta cDNA relied on 5'RACE template switching with UMIs. From the 5' RACE reads, TCRdb lists one entry per CDR3 protein and no DNA. The sample's table shows about 400 distinct CDR3 sequences. This entry belongs to a study of T cells expressing NK-cell markers. Findings and caveats of the study: Whether expanded NKG2C-expressing T cell clones recognize HCMV is unknown. Four donors likewise had their CD3+CD56-NKG2C+ fraction led by these clonotypes.

What was sequenced was blood T cells: a sorted CD56 or NKG2C T cell subset, CD4+ or CD8+ T cells, or bulk PBMC T cells (not recorded which). This TCR was recovered from a man aged 18-75 years in good health.

The CDR3 is CASSSGTSWNTDTQYF. The chain recombines TRBV13 with TRBJ2-3; TCRdb selects TRBD2, and the lack of DNA leaves this call unchecked. Germline lookup yields CDR1 PRHDT and CDR2 FYEKMQ (reference sequence). CDR3 length equals 16 residues.